The 26 T cell receptor beta chains given below trace back to one sample, sequenced in a study of T-cell reconstitution after alpha-beta-depleted transplantation in children. The authors prepared the TCRbeta library with unique molecular identifiers. From the PCR reads, TCRdb called clonotypes with MiXCR, one entry per CDR3 protein. The sample gives 350,000 to 500,000 distinct CDR3 sequences, approximately 41% of which show up once; around a quarter is in the top ten. This material consisted of PBMCs, taken before TCRalphabeta/CD19-depleted stem cell transplant. The origin of the receptors is a girl aged 2 to 9 with aplastic anemia, due to receive a stem cell transplant.

The V gene is TRBV12-3 or TRBV12-4, the J gene TRBJ2-3; D call uncertain. The CDR3 runs to 11 residues. V lost 5 bases to trimming and J lost 4 bases, with 4 bases between them. This CDR3 is CASSRSDTQYF. Here the CDR3 DNA reads TGTGCCAGCAGTCGTTCAGATACGCAGTATTTT.

This clonotype came up many times. The junction shows a germline mismatch at one end, possibly a read error. The rearrangement links TRBV16 to TRBJ1-5; D unresolved. The CDR3 sequence is 12 residues long. Germline CDR1 is KGHSY and CDR2 is FQNENV. The CDR3: CASSPSGKMPLF. CDR3 in DNA: TGTGCCAGCAGCCCCTCCGGGAAAATGCCCTTGTTT.

The CDR3 region has the DNA TGTGCCAGCACCCTGTACCCACAGCCCCAGCATTTT. It codes for CASTLYPQPQHF. The J gene is TRBJ1-5, the V gene TRBV7-2; no reliable D call. This CDR3 is 12 amino acids long. The V and J ends lost 7 bases and 7 bases respectively, with 11 bases between them. From germline, CDR1 is SGHTA and CDR2 FQGNSA.

In this sample, this clonotype turned up many times. This chain connects TRBV6-5 to TRBJ1-6; no clear D. Trimming removed 0 bases from V and 4 bases from J, with 4 bases in between. This CDR3 has 14 residues. Per the germline V gene, CDR1 is MNHEY and CDR2 is SVGAGI. The CDR3, as DNA: TGTGCCAGCAGTTACTCAGGGTATAATTCACCCCTCCACTTT. Translation: CASSYSGYNSPLHF.

A single count supports this clonotype. The genes are TRBV10-3 and TRBJ2-3, with D uncertain. Trimming left V 0 bases short and J 5 bases short, with 21 bases between. Per germline, CDR1 ENHRY and CDR2 SYGVKD. The CDR3 runs 18 residues. The CDR3 sequence is CAISESIKRKGNEDTQYF. CDR3 coding DNA: TGTGCCATCAGTGAGTCGATCAAAAGAAAGGGAAACGAAGATACGCAGTATTTT.

This clonotype was counted many times. The genes are TRBV9 and TRBJ1-1; TRBD1 aligns across 7 bases. Germline V gene sequence: CDR1 SGDLS, CDR2 YYNGEE. The CDR3 is 13 amino acids. Germline trimming cut 0 bases from V and 7 bases from J; bases unmatched to any gene: 3. In nucleotides, the CDR3 is TGTGCCAGCAGCGTAGCAGGGGGGCTTGAAGCTTTCTTT. Residues: CASSVAGGLEAFF.

The V call is TRBV20-1, the J call TRBJ2-3; 15 nucleotides agree with TRBD2. This CDR3 spans 18 amino acids. V gave up 1 base and J gave up 1 base; unmatched junction bases: 6. Looked up from germline, CDR1 is DFQATT and CDR2 is SNEGSKA (reference sequence). CDR3 bases: TGCAGTGCTAGAGGTCCCGGGACTAGCGGGAGGCGCACAGATACGCAGTATTTT. As protein: CSARGPGTSGRRTDTQYF.

CDR3 residues: CAAGTIAGKRDTQYF. The CDR3 DNA reads TGTGCCGCAGGCACGATAGCGGGAAAGAGAGATACGCAGTATTTT. The V and J genes are TRBV19 and TRBJ2-3, with 8 bases aligning to TRBD2. The trim removed 11 bases at V and 5 bases at J, leaving 15 bases unmatched. The CDR3 spans 15 residues. The germline CDR1 and CDR2 sequences are LNHDA and SQIVND (reference sequence).

A few counts support this clonotype. The chain combines TRBV7-9 with TRBJ2-2; the D is unclear. Trimming left V 4 bases short and J 6 bases short, with 15 bases between. Germline loops: CDR1 SEHNR, CDR2 FQNEAQ (reference sequence). This CDR3 region has 15 residues. CDR3 residues: CASSSPEGLAGELFF. DNA for the CDR3: TGTGCCAGCAGCTCCCCGGAAGGTTTAGCCGGGGAGCTGTTTTTT.

The chain has TRBV20-1 and TRBJ2-5; D is perhaps TRBD2 (5 bases). Trimming left V 6 bases short and J 5 bases short, with 16 bases between. The CDR3 contains 13 residues. Germline CDR1 DFQATT, CDR2 SNEGSKA (reference sequence). The CDR3 region is CSAPQWQRETQYF. The CDR3, as DNA: TGCAGTGCCCCACAGTGGCAGCGGGAGACCCAGTACTTC.

The CDR3 DNA reads as TGTGCCACCAGCAGAGATGGAGACCCCAACACCGGGGAGCTGTTTTTT. Its translation is CATSRDGDPNTGELFF. This sequence joins TRBV15 and TRBJ2-2; D remains ambiguous. V lost 0 bases and J lost 2, with 10 bases in between. The germline gives CDR1 LNHNV, CDR2 YYDKDF (reference sequence). There are 16 residues in the CDR3.

This clonotype was detected ten times or more. The chain has TRBV27 and TRBJ2-5; D remains unclear. Per the germline V gene, CDR1 is MNHEY and CDR2 is SMNVEV (reference sequence). V was clipped by 5 bases and J by 4 bases, with 17 bases between them. The CDR3 loop spans 15 amino acids. CDR3 nucleotides: TGTGCCAGCAGTCCCCGGGCCATTCTAGGAGAGACCCAGTACTTC. It encodes CASSPRAILGETQYF.

This clonotype was counted many times. V usage is TRBV7-2 and J usage is TRBJ2-4; D remains ambiguous. Trimming stripped 0 bases from V and 8 bases from J, with 11 bases between. CDR1 SGHTA and CDR2 FQGNSA come from the germline V gene. The CDR3 is 14 amino acids. The CDR3 sequence: CASSLASSRDIQYF. In DNA, the CDR3 is TGTGCCAGCAGCTTAGCGTCTTCAAGAGACATTCAGTACTTC.

Many counts were recorded for this clonotype. V usage is TRBV2 and J usage is TRBJ2-1; no reliable D call. Trimming left V 3 bases short and J 5 bases short, with 11 bases between. The CDR3 is 14 amino acids. Germline lookup yields CDR1 SNHLY and CDR2 FYNNEI. The CDR3 is CASSEFRVNNEQFF. The CDR3 region has the DNA TGTGCCAGCAGTGAGTTTCGGGTCAACAATGAGCAGTTCTTC.

V and J are TRBV19 and TRBJ2-3; 8 positions match TRBD2. The CDR3 consists of 15 residues. Germline V lookup: CDR1 LNHDA, CDR2 SQIVND (reference sequence). Trimming took 5 bases from V and 5 from J; bases not matched to a gene: 9. The CDR3 DNA reads TGTGCCAGTAGTGCCGCGGCGGGGGGCCAAGATACGCAGTATTTT. Translating it yields CASSAAAGGQDTQYF.

This clonotype was detected only a few times. The chain has TRBV3-1 and TRBJ2-5; D is uncertain. Germline V gene sequence: CDR1 LGHDT, CDR2 YNNKEL (reference sequence). Trimming took 0 bases from V and 2 from J, leaving 10 bases between them. The length of the CDR3 is 15 residues. CDR3 amino acids: CASSQDFQSQETQYF. The CDR3 DNA sequence: TGTGCCAGCAGCCAAGATTTTCAGAGTCAAGAGACCCAGTACTTC.

This clonotype was seen repeatedly, ten times or more. J is TRBJ2-2 and V is TRBV15, with TRBD1 identical over 8 bases. The CDR3 runs 15 residues. Germline V lookup: CDR1 LNHNV, CDR2 YYDKDF (reference sequence). V was clipped by 5 bases and J by 1 base; unmatched bases: 3. CDR3 bases: TGTGCCACCAGCGAGGACAGGGAGAACACCGGGGAGCTGTTTTTT. Translation: CATSEDRENTGELFF.

This rearrangement joins TRBV7-9 to TRBJ1-2; D remains unclear. The CDR3 spans 12 residues. Per germline, CDR1 SEHNR and CDR2 FQNEAQ (reference sequence). V was shortened by 4 bases and J by 5 bases, with 8 bases between the two germline ends. The chain's CDR3 is CASSSDVYGYTF. In nucleotides, the CDR3 is TGTGCCAGCAGCTCCGACGTATATGGCTACACCTTC.

V and J are TRBV4-1 and TRBJ2-3; the D is unclear. CDR3 length: 14 amino acids. Germline V gene lookup returns CDR1 MGHRA and CDR2 YSYEKL. Trimming stripped 2 bases from V and 3 bases from J, with 9 bases between. The DNA of the CDR3 is TGCGCCAGCAGCCAAAACCACGGGACAGATACGCAGTATTTT. As protein: CASSQNHGTDTQYF.

The V gene is TRBV5-1, the J gene TRBJ2-1; no reliable D call. CDR1 and CDR2 (germline): SGHRS, YFSETQ. With 0 bases removed from V and 0 bases from J, the gap between germline ends came to 7 bases. This CDR3 has 15 amino acids. CDR3 DNA: TGCGCCAGCAGCTTGGAACATGGCTCCTACAATGAGCAGTTCTTC. It is translated as CASSLEHGSYNEQFF. Based on the CDR3 plus reference TRBV5-1 and TRBJ2-1, the full variable domain is KAGVTQTPRYLIKTRGQQVTLSCSPISGHRSVSWYQQTPGQGLQFLFEYFSETQRNKGNFPGRFSGRQFSNSRSEMNVSTLELGDSALYLCASSLEHGSYNEQFFGPGTRLTVL.

This clonotype has more than one count but fewer than ten. J is TRBJ1-5 and V is TRBV6-1; 8 bases line up with TRBD1. The CDR3 totals 14 residues. With V trimmed by 5 bases and J by 6 bases, 6 bases remained unmatched. Per the germline V gene, CDR1 is MNHNS and CDR2 is SASEGT. The CDR3 protein is CASSTGQGIQPQHF. The CDR3 nucleotides are TGTGCCAGCAGTACCGGACAGGGCATTCAGCCCCAGCATTTT.

In this sample, this clonotype turned up many times. The chain is built from TRBV5-6 and TRBJ1-5; D gene unclear. The CDR3 is made up of 15 amino acids. The V and J ends lost 2 bases and 6 bases respectively, with 15 bases between them. In germline, CDR1 is SGHDT, CDR2 YYEEEE. The CDR3 sequence: CASSLGRGRSQPQHF. CDR3 sequence (DNA): TGTGCCAGCAGCTTAGGGCGAGGGCGCAGTCAGCCCCAGCATTTT.

This clonotype occurred a few times. The chain recombines TRBV4-3 with TRBJ2-1, with 10 bases fitting TRBD2. Germline CDR1 LGHNA, CDR2 YSLEER. The CDR3 spans 15 residues. J was trimmed by 10 bases and V by 0 bases; bases with no gene match: 6. CDR3 amino acids: CASSQDRAGGREQFF. DNA for the CDR3: TGCGCCAGCAGCCAAGATCGAGCGGGAGGGCGGGAGCAGTTCTTC.

This clonotype came up many times. The DNA for the CDR3 is TGTGCCAGCGGATCCAGGGGATTGAACACTGAAGCTTTCTTT. This translates into CASGSRGLNTEAFF. The rearrangement uses TRBV28 and TRBJ1-1; maybe TRBD1 (6 bases). The germline CDR1 and CDR2 sequences are MDHEN and SYDVKM. Between the trimmed V and J ends, which lost 8 bases and 0 bases, there was a span of 13 bases. The CDR3 extends over 14 amino acids.

In this sample, this clonotype turned up a few times. J is TRBJ1-5 and V is TRBV5-1; no clear D gene. This CDR3 contains 15 residues. Germline V gene lookup returns CDR1 SGHRS and CDR2 YFSETQ. Trimming removed 2 bases from V and 1 base from J, with 10 bases in between. CDR3 sequence: CASSFQPKSNQPQHF. The CDR3 coding sequence is TGCGCCAGCAGCTTCCAGCCCAAGAGCAATCAGCCCCAGCATTTT.

The chain joins TRBV14 to TRBJ2-7, with D perhaps being TRBD1 or TRBD2 (5 bases each). This CDR3 has 17 amino acids. V dropped 4 bases and J dropped 0 bases, with 19 bases sitting between them. The V gene's germline CDR1 is SGHDN and CDR2 FVKESK. The CDR3, as DNA: TGTGCCAGCAGCCCTATAATTCGGGACCAGCGCTCCTACGAGCAGTACTTC. Amino acid sequence: CASSPIIRDQRSYEQYF. Variable domain in full (rest from reference TRBV14 and TRBJ2-7): EAGVTQFPSHSVIEKGQTVTLRCDPISGHDNLYWYRRVMGKEIKFLLHFVKESKQDESGMPNNRFLAERTGGTYSTLKVQPAELEDSGVYFCASSPIIRDQRSYEQYFGPGTRLTVT.